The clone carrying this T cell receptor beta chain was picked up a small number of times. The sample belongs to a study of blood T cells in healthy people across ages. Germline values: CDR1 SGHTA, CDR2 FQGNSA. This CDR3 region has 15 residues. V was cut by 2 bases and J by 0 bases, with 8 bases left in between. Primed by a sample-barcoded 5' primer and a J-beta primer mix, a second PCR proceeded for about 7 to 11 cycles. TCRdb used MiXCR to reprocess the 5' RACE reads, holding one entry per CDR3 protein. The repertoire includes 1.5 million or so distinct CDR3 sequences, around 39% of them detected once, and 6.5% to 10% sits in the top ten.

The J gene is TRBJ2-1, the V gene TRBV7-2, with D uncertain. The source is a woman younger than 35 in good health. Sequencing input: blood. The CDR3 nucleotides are TGTGCCAGCAGCTTACTAGACCCCTCCTACAATGAGCAGTTCTTC. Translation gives CASSLLDPSYNEQFF.